This passage covers 2 T cell receptor beta chains from one sample sequenced in a study of OX40 agonist ivuxolimab in advanced cancers. Measured with immunoSEQ multiplex PCR; TCRdb has only the in-frame clones, and not every one. The table lists about 79,000 clones, about 85% of them singletons. The sequences come from CD4+ or CD8+ T cells sorted from blood, collected in a trial of the OX40 agonist ivuxolimab. These receptors were collected from an adult with an advanced solid tumor such as melanoma, head and neck, liver or kidney cancer.

The chain links TRBV30 to TRBJ2-1, with 10 bases aligning to TRBD2. Germline V gene data show CDR1 as GTSNPN and CDR2 as SVGIG (reference sequence). Trimming at V came to 3 bases and at J to 0 bases, leaving 14 bases not matched to a gene. CDR3 size: 19 residues. The CDR3 spells CAWSMVLAGEMSSYNEQFF. The CDR3 DNA follows: TGTGCCTGGAGCATGGTGCTAGCGGGAGAGATGAGCTCCTACAATGAGCAGTTCTTC.

This chain joins TRBV13 and TRBJ2-7, with TRBD1 matching 12 bases. From germline, CDR1 is PRHDT and CDR2 FYEKMQ (reference sequence). The CDR3 consists of 14 residues. V gave up 5 bases and J gave up 6 bases; unmatched junction bases: 5. CDR3 sequence: CASSNWDRGPEQYF. Written as DNA, the CDR3 is TGTGCCAGCAGCAACTGGGACAGGGGGCCCGAGCAGTACTTC. Using reference TRBV13 and TRBJ2-7 for the parts outside the CDR3, the full variable domain is AAGVIQSPRHLIKEKRETATLKCYPIPRHDTVYWYQQGPGQDPQFLISFYEKMQSDKGSIPDRFSAQQFSDYHSELNMSSLELGDSALYFCASSNWDRGPEQYFGPGTRLTVT.